The sample holds many counts of the clone carrying this T cell receptor beta chain. Antigen unknown. The sample originates from a study of read filtering for tumor transcriptome and immune sequencing. Study observations and caveats: This fraction held mixed bone marrow immune cells after CD138-negative sorting.

Molecular barcoded adaptors covering alpha/delta and beta/gamma chains were used on approximately 400 ng RNA. TCRdb passed the reads through MiXCR, listing each CDR3 protein once. The sample yields some 40,000 distinct CDR3 sequences, 10% to 15% seen once. The trim removed 4 bases at V and 4 bases at J, leaving 3 bases unmatched. Germline lookup yields CDR1 SGHRS and CDR2 YFSETQ. This CDR3 has 14 amino acids. Specimen: a population of CD138-negative cells sorted from bone marrow. The chain uses TRBV5-1 and TRBJ2-1; 9 bases are shared with TRBD1. This TCR came from a donor older than 35 with multiple myeloma. CDR3 sequence reads: CASSGGTGYNEQFF. The CDR3 DNA reads TGCGCCAGCAGCGGGGGGACAGGGTACAATGAGCAGTTCTTC.